A selection of T cell receptor beta chains follows, all from one sample in a study of tumor-infiltrating lymphocytes in primary liver carcinoma. MiXCR, applied by TCRdb to the multiplex PCR reads, yields one record per CDR3 protein. The table includes roughly 20,000 distinct CDR3 sequences, roughly 80% detected once. The sample comprised liver tumor tissue from sampling region 4. These receptors all stem from a woman in her thirties with primary liver carcinoma and hepatitis B virus infection. Both conserved end residues are part of each CDR3. The D gene is left open where the match is weak. Size is stated for part of the rows, as once, few or many counts, or as a class when the clone is expanded.

d_call: -
j_call: TRBJ1-2
v_call: TRBV6-1
clone_size: -
cdr3_nt: TGTGCCAGCAGTGAACGGTTCCTGGTCCTTAGATCTGGCTATGTCTACACCTTC
cdr3_aa: CASSERFLVLRSGYVYTF

d_call: -
j_call: TRBJ2-3
v_call: TRBV6-5
clone_size: -
cdr3_nt: TGTGCCACCAACCCCCGACCCGCAGATACGCGGTATTTT
cdr3_aa: CATNPRPADTRYF

d_call: TRBD1
j_call: TRBJ1-1
v_call: TRBV29-1
clone_size: -
cdr3_nt: TGCCGCGTCGAGACAGGGAGCACCGAAGCTGTCTTT
cdr3_aa: CRVETGSTEAVF

d_call: -
j_call: TRBJ2-5
v_call: TRBV5-4
clone_size: -
cdr3_nt: TGTGTCAGCAACTTATCGGACACGCCACAAGAGACCCACTACTTC
cdr3_aa: CVSNLSDTPQETHYF

d_call: TRBD1
j_call: TRBJ2-3
v_call: TRBV29-1
clone_size: -
cdr3_nt: TGCAGCGTTGGAGGGGGCGTGACTGATACGCAGTATTTT
cdr3_aa: CSVGGGVTDTQYF

d_call: -
j_call: TRBJ1-2
v_call: TRBV28
clone_size: many
cdr3_nt: TGTGCCAGCAGTCAGCCTCCGAACTATGGCTACACCTTC
cdr3_aa: CASSQPPNYGYTF

d_call: -
j_call: TRBJ2-7
v_call: TRBV9
clone_size: -
cdr3_nt: TGTACTAACAGCTCTTCCAGGCTTCCTCGGGGTAGTGAGCAGTACTTC
cdr3_aa: CTNSSSRLPRGSEQYF

d_call: TRBD2
j_call: TRBJ2-1
v_call: TRBV7-9
clone_size: -
cdr3_nt: TGTGCCAGCAGCTTAGTTTTTGGCGGGAGCTCCCACAGTGAGCAGTTCTTC
cdr3_aa: CASSLVFGGSSHSEQFF

d_call: -
j_call: TRBJ1-2
v_call: TRBV11-2
clone_size: -
cdr3_nt: TGTGCCAGCACTCGGGGGGTGGGTGAAGGCTACACCTTC
cdr3_aa: CASTRGVGEGYTF

d_call: -
j_call: TRBJ2-1
v_call: TRBV4-3
clone_size: few
cdr3_nt: TGCGCCAGGGGCCAAGACGCGGGAAGCTCCTACAATGAGCAGTTCTTC
cdr3_aa: CARGQDAGSSYNEQFF

d_call: -
j_call: TRBJ2-3
v_call: TRBV11-2
clone_size: once
cdr3_nt: TGTGCCAGCAGTCGGACGCGACAGGGAGGGGGAGAAACGCAGTATTTT
cdr3_aa: CASSRTRQGGGETQYF

d_call: TRBD2
j_call: TRBJ2-1
v_call: TRBV29-1
clone_size: -
cdr3_nt: TGCAGTGTTGAAGGGTCGCAGAGCGGGAGGGCCAGCGATGAGGAGTTCTTC
cdr3_aa: CSVEGSQSGRASDEEFF

d_call: TRBD1
j_call: TRBJ2-5
v_call: TRBV6-5
clone_size: -
cdr3_nt: TGTGCCGGCACTACCGACAGGGGGCTGACCAAGTACTTC
cdr3_aa: CAGTTDRGLTKYF

d_call: TRBD2
j_call: TRBJ2-1
v_call: TRBV10-3
clone_size: -
cdr3_nt: TGTGAGATCAGTGAGTCGGCAGCGGGAGCCTACAATGAGCAGCTCTTC
cdr3_aa: CEISESAAGAYNEQLF

d_call: TRBD2
j_call: TRBJ2-7
v_call: TRBV9
clone_size: few
cdr3_nt: TGTGCCAGCAGCGTCGGTACGGGAGGGGACGAGCAGTACTTC
cdr3_aa: CASSVGTGGDEQYF

d_call: -
j_call: TRBJ2-4
v_call: TRBV2
clone_size: -
cdr3_nt: TGTGCCAGCAGTGCTGCCTTACACGCCAAAAACATTCAGTACTTC
cdr3_aa: CASSAALHAKNIQYF

d_call: -
j_call: TRBJ2-3
v_call: TRBV4-3
clone_size: -
cdr3_nt: TGCGCCAGCAGCCAAGGTTATGCAGGAGCCAGACATACGCAGTATTTT
cdr3_aa: CASSQGYAGARHTQYF

d_call: TRBD2
j_call: TRBJ2-1
v_call: TRBV11-1
clone_size: -
cdr3_nt: TGTGCAAGCAGCCGAGAAGCGGGGGGGGGGTATGAGCAGTTCTTC
cdr3_aa: CASSREAGGGYEQFF

d_call: -
j_call: TRBJ2-5
v_call: TRBV29-1
clone_size: -
cdr3_nt: TGTAGTGTCGTTAACAGGAGCCAAGAGACCCAGTACTTT
cdr3_aa: CSVVNRSQETQYF

d_call: -
j_call: TRBJ2-7
v_call: TRBV11-2
clone_size: -
cdr3_nt: TGTGCCAGCAGCTTAGATATGATCGGTTACGTGCAGTACTTC
cdr3_aa: CASSLDMIGYVQYF

d_call: -
j_call: TRBJ1-1
v_call: TRBV11-3
clone_size: -
cdr3_nt: TGCGCCAGCGCCTTAAAAGTGGCGATCACTGAAGCTTTCTTT
cdr3_aa: CASALKVAITEAFF

d_call: TRBD2
j_call: TRBJ2-1
v_call: TRBV12-3/TRBV12-4
clone_size: medium-sized
cdr3_nt: TGTGCCAGCAGGACCGGGACTAGTGGGGGATTTGAGCAGTTCTTC
cdr3_aa: CASRTGTSGGFEQFF